One sample yielded the 13 T cell receptor beta chains listed below, sequenced in a study of human T cells and chemical hapten exposure. TCRdb called the RACE reads again in MiXCR, with one record for every CDR3 protein. Altogether under 200,000 distinct CDR3 sequences are present, more than 25% being singletons, with the ten largest covering 2.5% to 3.5%. Sample time point: pre-sensitization, week 0. As to treatment: therapeutic diphenylcyclopropenone sensitization with weekly scalp DPC. The source material was whole blood, sampled in connection with sensitization to the hapten diphenylcyclopropenone (DPC). All receptors come from a woman in her 30s with alopecia areata. Some clones in this sample may be carry-over from other donors' samples.

The rearrangement joins TRBV6-1 to TRBJ2-5; TRBD2 is a possible D gene (5 bases). CDR3 length equals 13 residues. The V gene's germline CDR1 is MNHNS and CDR2 SASEGT. Trimming took off 1 base at V and 13 bases at J, with 16 bases between the two ends. As DNA, the CDR3 is TGTGCCAGCAGTGAAGGGGTTGTGACCGCGGGGTACTTC. It is translated as CASSEGVVTAGYF.

This clonotype was counted a few times. The chain joins TRBV29-1 to TRBJ1-1; no clear D gene. This CDR3 contains 12 residues. Trimming took 5 bases from V and 5 from J, leaving 12 bases between them. CDR1 and CDR2 (germline): SQVTM, ANQGSEA. The CDR3 loop is CSVFVSSTEAFF. CDR3 nucleotides: TGCAGCGTTTTTGTCTCCTCGACTGAAGCTTTCTTT.

This clonotype has more than one count but fewer than ten. This chain connects TRBV10-3 to TRBJ2-7; D gene unclear. Per the germline V gene, CDR1 is ENHRY and CDR2 is SYGVKD. The CDR3 loop spans 11 amino acids. V was shortened by 1 base and J by 4 bases, with 2 bases between the two germline ends. The CDR3 reads CAISELYEQYF. CDR3 DNA: TGTGCCATCAGTGAGTTGTACGAGCAGTACTTC.

This chain connects TRBV29-1 to TRBJ2-3; no clear D gene. CDR1 is SQVTM, CDR2 ANQGSEA, per germline. V lost 2 bases and J 7 bases, leaving 7 bases between the germline ends. This CDR3 region has 11 residues. CDR3: CSVELGNTQYF. DNA of the CDR3: TGCAGCGTTGAATTGGGAAATACGCAGTATTTT.

The V gene is TRBV7-2, the J gene TRBJ1-1, with a weak D call TRBD1 (6 bases). Germline lookup yields CDR1 SGHTA and CDR2 FQGNSA. Trimming took 3 bases from V and 4 from J, leaving 12 bases between them. The CDR3 spans 14 residues. The CDR3 bases are TGTGCCAGCAGCTTTACGGGGGCGAGCACTGAAGCTTTCTTT. This gives the protein CASSFTGASTEAFF.

The chain is built from TRBV4-1 and TRBJ2-2; TRBD1 might be the D (6 bases). The CDR3 totals 15 residues. V was cut by 5 bases and J by 3 bases, with 13 bases left in between. CDR1 is MGHRA and CDR2 is YSYEKL in the germline V gene. As DNA, the CDR3 is TGCGCCAGCAGCTACAGGGATTTCGACACCGGGGAGCTGTTTTTT. This sequence encodes CASSYRDFDTGELFF.

A few counts support this clonotype. The chain combines TRBV28 with TRBJ2-5, with unresolved D. Per germline, CDR1 MDHEN and CDR2 SYDVKM. The V gene lost 5 bases and the J gene lost 2 bases, with 12 bases spanning the gap. This CDR3 region has 14 residues. The CDR3 region has the DNA TGTGCCAGCAGTCCAGCTGACGGACAAGAGACCCAGTACTTC. This codes for CASSPADGQETQYF.

This chain connects TRBV7-2 to TRBJ2-3; the match to TRBD2 covers 13 bases. CDR3 length equals 16 residues. The germline V gene encodes CDR1 SGHTA and CDR2 FQGNSA. With 5 bases clipped from V and 6 bases from J, the junction kept 8 bases outside the gene matches. CDR3 loop: CASSRLAGGSPDTQYF. The CDR3 DNA is TGTGCCAGCAGCAGACTAGCGGGGGGCTCCCCGGATACGCAGTATTTT.

The V and J genes are TRBV20-1 and TRBJ1-5; D is possibly TRBD1 (6 bases). Looked up from germline, CDR1 is DFQATT and CDR2 is SNEGSKA (reference sequence). V dropped 1 base and J dropped 6 bases, with 22 bases sitting between them. There are 17 residues in the CDR3. CDR3 DNA sequence: TGCAGTGCTAGAGCTGAATGGGGGGCCGCTAATCGTCAGCCCCAGCATTTT. As protein: CSARAEWGAANRQPQHF.

This clonotype was observed a few times. V and J are TRBV28 and TRBJ1-4; D not resolved. CDR3 size: 16 residues. V gave up 6 bases and J gave up 0 bases, with 14 bases separating them. CDR1 and CDR2 (germline): MDHEN, SYDVKM. The CDR3 DNA follows: TGTGCCAGCAGCCCCCCTTTGGCCGCAACTAATGAAAAACTGTTTTTT. It yields the protein CASSPPLAATNEKLFF.

This clonotype was detected only a few times. The chain is built from TRBV6-1 and TRBJ1-4; the D gene is possibly TRBD1 (6 bases). Between the trimmed V and J ends, which lost 4 bases and 11 bases, there was a span of 11 bases. CDR1 and CDR2 (germline): MNHNS, SASEGT. The CDR3 is 12 amino acids. The CDR3: CASSGTEEKLFF. CDR3 bases: TGTGCCAGCAGTGGGACAGAAGAGAAACTGTTTTTT.

The rearrangement links TRBV3-1 to TRBJ2-5; 12 nucleotides match TRBD2. This CDR3 has 16 residues. Germline trimming cut 2 bases from V and 1 base from J; bases unmatched to any gene: 2. Germline V gene data show CDR1 as LGHDT and CDR2 as YNNKEL (reference sequence). The DNA of the CDR3 is TGTGCCAGCAGCCAAAAGACTAGCGGGAGCCAAGAGACCCAGTACTTC. Translating gives CASSQKTSGSQETQYF.

This clonotype has just a few counts. The chain has TRBV19 and TRBJ2-7; D is possibly TRBD2 (5 bases). This CDR3 comprises 12 residues. Germline assignment: CDR1 LNHDA and CDR2 SQIVND (reference sequence). Trimming left V 5 bases short and J 4 bases short, with 9 bases between. CDR3 amino acids: CASSFGGYEQYF. The CDR3, as DNA: TGTGCCAGTAGTTTCGGCGGGTACGAGCAGTACTTC.